The source of this T cell receptor (beta chain) is a study of blood T cell repertoires in COVID-19. Measured with immunoSEQ multiplex PCR; TCRdb has only the in-frame clones, and not every one. The sample holds about 430,000 clones, approximately 88% seen once. Trimming removed 2 bases from V and 3 bases from J; junction bases left unmatched: 17. Germline values: CDR1 LGHDT, CDR2 YNNKEL (reference sequence). The CDR3 extends over 19 amino acids. The source material was PBMCs or T cells enriched from blood (not recorded which). This TCR derives from a woman aged 30 to 39 with acute COVID-19. The chain couples TRBV3-1 (or the pseudogene TRBV3-2) to TRBJ2-7; 9 nucleotides match TRBD2. The CDR3 region is CASSQTLLAGGPLGYEQYF. In DNA, the CDR3 is TGTGCCAGCAGCCAAACGCTTCTTGCGGGGGGGCCTCTTGGCTACGAGCAGTACTTC.